The entry below gives a single TCR beta chain sequence along with its context. These data belong to a study of control samples from healthy donors and cancer patients. The germline CDR1 and CDR2 sequences are KGHSH and LQKENI. The CDR3 has 14 amino acids. V lost 8 bases to trimming and J lost 2 bases; unmatched junction nucleotides: 7. Here immunoSEQ multiplex PCR was the method, and the copy in TCRdb shows in-frame clones only, minus some. This table has 26,000 or so clones, roughly 91% appearing once. Sequenced input: PBMCs. The genes are TRBV18 and TRBJ2-7; 9 positions agree with TRBD1. The origin of this receptor is a man aged 50 to 60 with lung cancer. DNA of the CDR3: TGTGCCAGCGGACCGGGACAGGGCGCCTACGAGCAGTACTTC. Protein: CASGPGQGAYEQYF.